The sample holds many counts of the clone carrying this T cell receptor beta chain. Its antigen is still unknown. TCRdb used MiXCR to reprocess the 5' RACE reads, holding one entry per CDR3 protein. The sample carries over 200,000 distinct CDR3 sequences, under 8.5% recorded once. The V end lost 3 bases, the J end lost 12 bases, and 14 bases lay between the germline ends. Germline V gene sequence: CDR1 MNHEY, CDR2 SMNVEV (reference sequence). There are 13 residues in the CDR3. The sample belongs to a study of identical twins. The study, taken as a whole, reports: Sharing of beta out-of-frame sequences by twins showed a weaker excess. Zero-insertion analyses might be partly confounded by invariant T cells like MAIT and iNKT.

The same data also contributed to another study, on T cells expressing NK-cell markers.

The sequence came from a woman aged 18-29 years in good health. The source material was CD8+ T cells sorted from blood. The chain joins TRBV27 to TRBJ1-4; perhaps TRBD1 as D (5 bases). The CDR3: CASSFDHRRELFF. The DNA of the CDR3 is TGTGCCAGCAGTTTCGATCACCGCAGGGAACTGTTTTTT.